These 4 T cell receptor beta chains were all obtained from the same sample, sequenced in a study of memory CD4+ T cells and cytomegalovirus serostatus. The sort gate was single viable CD3+CD4+CD8-CD45RO+ cells for memory CD4+ T cells. TCRdb's table, derived via immunoSEQ multiplex PCR, lists solely in-frame clones and lacks some. There are about 82,000 clones in the sample; approximately 80% occur only once, and roughly 0.79% lies in the top ten. Source material: memory CD4+ T cells from blood. These receptors originate from an adult in good health and CMV-seronegative.

A word on this clone: A junction boundary mismatches the germline segment, possibly from a read error. The chain has TRBV7-7 and TRBJ2-3; D is uncertain. Germline values: CDR1 SSHAT, CDR2 FNYEAQ (reference sequence). CDR3 length: 12 residues. CDR3 sequence (DNA): TGTGCTAGCAGCCCCCTCTTGGATACGCAGTATTTT. Protein: CASSPLLDTQYF.

This clone was found a few times. The chain couples TRBV6-4 to TRBJ2-1; possible D gene TRBD2, 5 bases. The length of the CDR3 is 16 residues. Trimming left V 5 bases short and J 3 bases short, with 17 bases between. CDR1 and CDR2 from the germline V gene are MRHNA and SNTAGT. CDR3 loop: CASSKRWDLNYNEQFF. Written as DNA, the CDR3 is TGTGCCAGCAGTAAGCGGTGGGATCTAAACTACAATGAGCAGTTCTTC.

The chain uses TRBV11-2 and TRBJ2-3; possible D gene TRBD2, 6 bases. The CDR3 loop spans 15 amino acids. The V gene's germline CDR1 is SGHAT and CDR2 FQNNGV. V shed 3 bases and J shed 4 bases, with 14 bases lying between them. CDR3 region: CASSFGRLVSDTQYF. CDR3 DNA: TGTGCCAGCAGCTTCGGTCGACTAGTTTCAGATACGCAGTATTTT.

The chain links TRBV2 to TRBJ1-3; tentatively, D is TRBD1 (5 bases). The CDR3 has 14 residues. Trimming cost V 7 bases and J 3 bases, with 13 bases left between them. Germline-derived CDR1 and CDR2 are SNHLY and FYNNEI. CDR3 loop: CASTADINGNTIYF. The CDR3 DNA is TGTGCCAGCACCGCGGACATAAATGGAAACACCATATATTTT. Filled out from reference TRBV2 and TRBJ1-3, the complete variable domain reads EPEVTQTPSHQVTQMGQEVILRCVPISNHLYFYWYRQILGQKVEFLVSFYNNEISEKSEIFDDQFSVERPDGSNFTLKIRSTKLEDSAMYFCASTADINGNTIYFGEGSWLTVV.